The clone carrying this T cell receptor (beta chain) has just a few counts. Its specificity is not known. These data originate in a study of T cells in Graves' hyperthyroidism and ophthalmopathy. About the research overall: Prior to any treatment, at the point of initial diagnosis, peripheral blood was collected. Findings and limits, study-wide: Most thyroid clonotypes that were expanded above 0.001 also turned up in blood.

Exclusion of patients followed from uncontrolled infection, other autoimmune disease, pregnancy or lactation. Clinical symptoms, serum thyroxine and TRAb, thyroid ultrasound and orbital computed tomography were used for the diagnoses. This CDR3 has 13 residues. Germline CDR1 and CDR2: DFQATT and SNEGSKA (reference sequence). Trimming stripped 3 bases from V and 5 bases from J, with 11 bases between. The investigators amplified TCR beta CDR3 regions from RNA transcripts. During a first-round RT-PCR of the TCR CDR3, the HTBI primer set was used. MiXCR, applied by TCRdb to the multiplex PCR reads, yields one record per CDR3 protein. The profile covers 540,000 or so distinct CDR3 sequences, with 15% to 18% appearing a single time and about 7% taken by the ten largest.

This rearrangement joins TRBV20-1 to TRBJ2-1, with no clear D. The receptor comes from a woman aged 25 to 45 with Graves' hyperthyroidism. Source material: blood. The CDR3 DNA is TGCAGTGCTAGCCCCCGGGCCCACAATGAGCAGTTCTTC. Its translation: CSASPRAHNEQFF.